These 26 T cell receptor beta chains came from one sample sequenced in a study of CXCR3-negative and CXCR3-positive naive CD8 T cells. These TCRs' antigens remain unknown. UMI-labeled TRB cDNA libraries were prepared by 5' RACE. No DNA is given; TCRdb re-called the 5' RACE reads and lists each CDR3 protein once. The sample table includes about 110,000 distinct CDR3 sequences. The study, taken as a whole, reports: CXCR3-expressing naive cells carried TRB CDR3s more hydrophobic than those of CXCR3-negative naive cells.

The sample was naive CXCR3+ CD8+ T cells from blood. Subset given: CD45RO-CCR7+CD27+CD95- naive CD8+ T cells expressing CXCR3 (TNR3+). The origin of the receptors is a human donor in good health. Some clones in this sample may be carry-over from other donors' samples.

This rearrangement joins TRBV7-2 to TRBJ2-5; TCRdb outputs TRBD2, but without DNA this stays unchecked. From germline, CDR1 is SGHTA and CDR2 FQGNSA. This CDR3 contains 16 residues. CDR3 sequence reads: CASSPLFLALQETQYF.

The rearrangement links TRBV7-6 to TRBJ2-7; TCRdb returns TRBD2, unconfirmable since there is no DNA. The length of the CDR3 is 16 residues. CDR1 and CDR2 (germline): SGHVS, FNYEAQ. CDR3 protein: CASSLALLAAHYEQYF.

The chain has TRBV7-9 and TRBJ2-4. The germline V gene has CDR1 SEHNR and CDR2 FQNEAQ (reference sequence). The CDR3 runs 15 residues. CDR3 sequence reads: CASSLVGTSKNIQYF. Together with reference TRBV7-9 and TRBJ2-4, the CDR3 gives the full variable domain: DTGVSQNPRHKITKRGQNVTFRCDPISEHNRLYWYRQTLGQGPEFLTYFQNEAQLEKSRLLSDRFSAERPKGSFSTLEIQRTEQGDSAMYLCASSLVGTSKNIQYFGAGTRLSVL.

The chain couples TRBV12-3 or TRBV12-4 to TRBJ1-2; absent DNA, TCRdb's TRBD1 call cannot be checked. This CDR3 contains 13 residues. The CDR3 sequence is CASSLRGPYGYTF.

The V call is TRBV4-1, the J call TRBJ2-5; TCRdb's D call, TRBD2, is unchecked because there is no DNA. Germline CDR1 MGHRA, CDR2 YSYEKL. CDR3 length equals 16 residues. CDR3 region: CASSERTSGVGETQYF.

The rearrangement uses TRBV4-3 and TRBJ2-1; TCRdb names TRBD1, which stays unverified in the absence of DNA. Germline CDR1 LGHNA, CDR2 YSLEER. This CDR3 contains 19 residues. CDR3 region: CASSQERAGRTDINNEQFF.

V usage is TRBV29-1 and J usage is TRBJ2-1; no DNA is available, so the TRBD1 call from TCRdb remains unchecked. The germline gives CDR1 SQVTM, CDR2 ANQGSEA. The CDR3 sequence is 11 residues long. The CDR3 protein is CSVTGGTEQFF.

J is TRBJ2-5 and V is TRBV28. Per germline, CDR1 MDHEN and CDR2 SYDVKM. The CDR3 runs 14 residues. The CDR3 sequence is CASSLWGPQETQYF. Drawing the rest from reference TRBV28 and TRBJ2-5, the complete variable domain is DVKVTQSSRYLVKRTGEKVFLECVQDMDHENMFWYRQDPGLGLRLIYFSYDVKMKEKGDIPEGYSVSREKKERFSLILESASTNQTSMYLCASSLWGPQETQYFGPGTRLLVL.

The rearrangement joins TRBV6-9 to TRBJ1-5. The germline CDR1 and CDR2 sequences are MNHGY and SVAAGI. There are 12 residues in the CDR3. The CDR3 protein is CAREGSNQPQHF.

The chain links TRBV29-1 to TRBJ2-7. The CDR3 loop spans 12 amino acids. Per the germline V gene, CDR1 is SQVTM and CDR2 is ANQGSEA. CDR3 amino acids: CSVEDRYYEQYF.

The chain is built from TRBV5-5 and TRBJ2-2; TCRdb picks TRBD2, but there is no DNA to check that call. Germline loops: CDR1 SGHKS, CDR2 YYEKEE (reference sequence). The CDR3 sequence is 16 residues long. This CDR3 is CASSSFSGRGTGELFF.

V is TRBV9 and J is TRBJ2-5; TCRdb lists TRBD2, though no DNA is available to test this call. CDR1 and CDR2 (germline): SGDLS, YYNGEE. The CDR3 is made up of 14 amino acids. This CDR3 is CASSAGTRIETQYF.

This chain links TRBV5-1 with TRBJ2-7; lacking DNA, the TRBD2 call made by TCRdb goes unchecked. CDR1 and CDR2 (germline): SGHRS, YFSETQ. This CDR3 is 14 amino acids long. The CDR3 here is CASSPAGGHYEQYF.

The chain employs TRBV20-1 and TRBJ2-1; absent DNA, TCRdb's TRBD1 call cannot be checked. Germline V gene lookup returns CDR1 DFQATT and CDR2 SNEGSKA (reference sequence). There are 14 residues in the CDR3. The chain's CDR3 is CSASPGAEYNEQFF.

This chain joins TRBV29-1 and TRBJ2-5; as DNA is missing, the TRBD1 call by TCRdb cannot be tested. The CDR3 sequence is 18 residues long. Per germline, CDR1 SQVTM and CDR2 ANQGSEA. The CDR3 sequence: CSVEDLHGDRVNQETQYF.

The V gene is TRBV7-6, the J gene TRBJ1-1; TCRdb outputs TRBD1, but without DNA this stays unchecked. Germline assignment: CDR1 SGHVS and CDR2 FNYEAQ. The CDR3 is made up of 13 amino acids. CDR3 amino acids: CASSDSGGLEAFF.

CDR3 sequence: CASSSDWYQETQYF. The rearrangement uses TRBV7-6 and TRBJ2-7; with no DNA, the TCRdb D assignment of TRBD2 cannot be verified. Per the germline V gene, CDR1 is SGHVS and CDR2 is FNYEAQ. This CDR3 spans 14 amino acids.

The chain combines TRBV19 with TRBJ2-6. Per germline, CDR1 LNHDA and CDR2 SQIVND (reference sequence). CDR3 length equals 16 residues. The chain's CDR3 is CASSRDSSSGANVLTF.

The rearrangement uses TRBV28 and TRBJ2-5; the D call of TRBD1 rests on TCRdb alone, since no DNA is present to check it. Germline V gene sequence: CDR1 MDHEN, CDR2 SYDVKM. CDR3 length: 16 amino acids. CDR3 amino acids: CTSSGIQGASQETQYF.

This rearrangement joins TRBV29-1 to TRBJ2-7; the D call of TRBD1 rests on TCRdb alone, since no DNA is present to check it. CDR1 and CDR2 (germline): SQVTM, ANQGSEA. The CDR3 extends over 11 amino acids. CDR3 residues: CSVVGDYEQYF.

This sequence joins TRBV14 and TRBJ1-2. Germline V gene lookup returns CDR1 SGHDN and CDR2 FVKESK. CDR3 length equals 13 residues. The CDR3: CASSQYSNYGYTF.

The chain uses TRBV3-1 and TRBJ2-3; the TCRdb D gene call, TRBD1, has no DNA to confirm it. CDR1 and CDR2 from the germline V gene are LGHDT and YNNKEL (reference sequence). This CDR3 has 16 residues. The chain's CDR3 is CASSHQPGDPTDTQYF.

The V and J genes are TRBV28 and TRBJ2-1; TCRdb reports TRBD2, a call that lacks DNA to check it against. CDR1 and CDR2 from the germline V gene are MDHEN and SYDVKM. The CDR3 covers 13 residues. This chain's CDR3 is CASSGVGRFEQFF.

The chain recombines TRBV2 with TRBJ1-6. Germline loops: CDR1 SNHLY, CDR2 FYNNEI. CDR3 length: 15 amino acids. The CDR3: CASRVDPSYNSPLHF.

This chain uses TRBV11-2 with TRBJ2-1. Germline V gene sequence: CDR1 SGHAT, CDR2 FQNNGV. The CDR3 totals 12 residues. This chain's CDR3 is CASSPIEVGQFF.

V usage is TRBV19 and J usage is TRBJ1-1; TCRdb reports TRBD1, a call that lacks DNA to check it against. Looked up from germline, CDR1 is LNHDA and CDR2 is SQIVND (reference sequence). The CDR3 has 17 amino acids. The CDR3 loop is CASSIGAGESPYTEAFF.